Detailed here is one T cell receptor (beta chain). Its target is unknown. CDR1 DFQATT and CDR2 SNEGSKA come from the germline V gene (reference sequence). CDR3 length: 13 amino acids. V lost 4 bases, J lost 0 bases, and 9 bases lay in between. It was 5'RACE with constant-segment primers that produced the TCR alpha and TCR beta cDNA libraries, which carried sample barcodes and UMIs. Each CDR3 protein gets one entry after TCRdb re-called the 5' RACE reads with MiXCR. The data hold approximately 260,000 distinct CDR3 sequences, with approximately 15% observed a single time. This entry is derived from a study of T-cell memory formation after mild COVID-19. General study results and limits: Among clones contracting day 15 to 85, CD4/CD8 was balanced, whereas later expanders leaned CD4+. Cross-reactive memory appears to have joined, as suggested by some responding clones showing up in pre-infection memory.

The TCR comes from a man aged 18-30 years who had mild COVID-19 (a few samples of this study predate the infection). Cell type and time point are not known. This chain joins TRBV20-1 and TRBJ2-5, with D uncertain. Sequenced material: PBMCs or a T cell subset sorted from them (not recorded which). The DNA for the CDR3 is TGCAGTGCTACAGGACCCGACCAAGAGACCCAGTACTTC. The encoded protein is CSATGPDQETQYF.